A selection of T cell receptor beta chains follows, all from one sample in a study of technical replicates of blood from several donors. Generated by immunoSEQ multiplex PCR, the TCRdb table keeps only in-frame clones and is missing some. Among about 88,000 clones listed, less than 95% were seen once. Sequences were obtained from T cells isolated from PBMCs. The receptors were gathered from a human donor in good health. The CDR3 runs from the conserved cysteine through the conserved F or W. A D gene is named only where the DNA matches it firmly. Clone size appears in some rows only: once, few, many, or a class for an expanded clone.

d_call: TRBD1
clone_size: once
v_call: TRBV6-5
j_call: TRBJ1-1
cdr3_aa: CASSPDRVNTEAFF
cdr3_nt: TGTGCCAGCAGTCCTGACAGGGTGAACACTGAAGCTTTCTTT

d_call: .
clone_size: .
v_call: TRBV5-5
j_call: TRBJ1-2
cdr3_aa: CASSLKPYYGYTF
cdr3_nt: TGTGCCAGCAGCTTGAAGCCTTACTATGGCTACACCTTC

d_call: .
clone_size: .
v_call: TRBV6-5
j_call: TRBJ2-2
cdr3_aa: CASSRTGELFF
cdr3_nt: TGTGCCAGCAGCCGCACCGGGGAGCTGTTTTTT

d_call: TRBD1
clone_size: few
v_call: TRBV2
j_call: TRBJ1-1
cdr3_aa: CASRGQVNTEAFF
cdr3_nt: TGTGCCAGCAGGGGACAGGTTAACACTGAAGCTTTCTTT

d_call: TRBD1
clone_size: .
v_call: TRBV9
j_call: TRBJ2-7
cdr3_aa: CASSPRTGGPGEQYF
cdr3_nt: TGTGCCAGCAGCCCACGGACAGGGGGACCGGGAGAGCAGTACTTC

d_call: .
clone_size: .
v_call: TRBV21-1
j_call: TRBJ1-6
cdr3_aa: CASNKGLSPLHF
cdr3_nt: TGTGCCAGCAACAAAGGACTCTCACCCCTCCACTTT

d_call: TRBD1
clone_size: .
v_call: TRBV19
j_call: TRBJ2-7
cdr3_aa: CASSGTASYEQYF
cdr3_nt: TGTGCCAGTAGTGGGACAGCCTCCTACGAGCAGTACTTC

d_call: TRBD2
clone_size: .
v_call: TRBV7-9
j_call: TRBJ2-1
cdr3_aa: CASSLGGLVSEQFF
cdr3_nt: TGTGCCAGCAGCTTAGGGGGACTAGTCAGTGAGCAGTTCTTC

d_call: .
clone_size: .
v_call: TRBV7-8
j_call: TRBJ2-7
cdr3_aa: CASRLRVEGWPYEQYF
cdr3_nt: TGTGCCAGCAGACTTAGAGTGGAGGGTTGGCCCTACGAGCAGTACTTC

d_call: TRBD2
clone_size: .
v_call: TRBV25-1
j_call: TRBJ2-3
cdr3_aa: CASSEVKRGYGTDTQYF
cdr3_nt: TGTGCCAGCAGTGAAGTGAAGCGGGGCTATGGCACAGATACGCAGTATTTT

d_call: .
clone_size: .
v_call: TRBV9
j_call: TRBJ1-1
cdr3_aa: CASSVSAGFVEAFF
cdr3_nt: TGTGCCAGCAGCGTATCGGCAGGGTTCGTGGAAGCTTTCTTT

d_call: .
clone_size: .
v_call: TRBV9
j_call: TRBJ2-3
cdr3_aa: CASSVDLNPDTQYF
cdr3_nt: TGTGCCAGCAGCGTAGACCTAAATCCAGATACGCAGTATTTT

d_call: TRBD2
clone_size: .
v_call: TRBV11-1
j_call: TRBJ2-1
cdr3_aa: CASSENLALAGGPYNEQFF
cdr3_nt: TGTGCCAGCAGCGAAAATTTAGCCTTAGCGGGGGGACCGTACAATGAGCAGTTCTTC

d_call: .
clone_size: .
v_call: TRBV6-6
j_call: TRBJ1-2
cdr3_aa: CASSSLQGPFDYGYTF
cdr3_nt: TGTGCCAGCAGTTCGTTACAGGGACCCTTTGACTATGGCTACACCTTC

d_call: .
clone_size: .
v_call: TRBV14
j_call: TRBJ1-6
cdr3_aa: CASSQVGSGGNSPLHF
cdr3_nt: TGTGCCAGCAGCCAAGTGGGGAGCGGAGGAAATTCACCCCTCCACTTT

d_call: TRBD1
clone_size: .
v_call: TRBV28
j_call: TRBJ1-3
cdr3_aa: CASSIQGYGNTIYF
cdr3_nt: TGTGCCAGCAGTATACAGGGGTACGGAAACACCATATATTTT

d_call: TRBD2
clone_size: once
v_call: TRBV30
j_call: TRBJ2-5
cdr3_aa: CAWRPALGGFTETQYF
cdr3_nt: TGTGCCTGGAGACCTGCCCTGGGGGGGTTTACGGAGACCCAGTACTTC

d_call: TRBD2
clone_size: .
v_call: TRBV7-6
j_call: TRBJ2-5
cdr3_aa: CASSVEETSATQYF
cdr3_nt: TGTGCCAGCAGCGTAGAAGAGACTAGCGCGACCCAGTACTTC

d_call: TRBD2
clone_size: .
v_call: TRBV19
j_call: TRBJ2-1
cdr3_aa: CASWDYYNEQFF
cdr3_nt: TGTGCCAGTTGGGACTACTACAATGAGCAGTTCTTC

d_call: TRBD2
clone_size: .
v_call: TRBV2
j_call: TRBJ2-1
cdr3_aa: CASSRTSGRLYPSEQFF
cdr3_nt: TGTGCCAGCAGCCGGACTAGCGGGAGGCTCTATCCGAGTGAGCAGTTCTTC

d_call: .
clone_size: once
v_call: TRBV27
j_call: TRBJ2-1
cdr3_aa: CASSLRAGSSYNEQFF
cdr3_nt: TGTGCCAGCAGTTTACGGGCGGGAAGCTCCTACAATGAGCAGTTCTTC

d_call: .
clone_size: .
v_call: TRBV11-3
j_call: TRBJ2-2
cdr3_aa: CASSWQRGSGNTGELFF
cdr3_nt: TGTGCCAGCAGCTGGCAGAGAGGTAGCGGGAACACCGGGGAGCTGTTTTTT

d_call: TRBD1
clone_size: .
v_call: TRBV28
j_call: TRBJ1-5
cdr3_aa: CASSATGTVNQPQHF
cdr3_nt: TGTGCCAGCAGTGCAACCGGGACAGTAAATCAGCCCCAGCATTTT

d_call: TRBD2
clone_size: .
v_call: TRBV29-1
j_call: TRBJ2-7
cdr3_aa: CSVVIAGGPGEQYF
cdr3_nt: TGCAGCGTTGTAATTGCGGGAGGGCCCGGCGAGCAGTACTTC

d_call: TRBD1
clone_size: .
v_call: TRBV29-1
j_call: TRBJ1-2
cdr3_aa: CSVQGQGAYGYTF
cdr3_nt: TGCAGCGTACAAGGACAGGGGGCCTATGGCTACACCTTC

d_call: .
clone_size: .
v_call: TRBV29-1
j_call: TRBJ1-1
cdr3_aa: CSVGALVAFF
cdr3_nt: TGCAGCGTGGGGGCTTTGGTGGCTTTCTTT

d_call: .
clone_size: once
v_call: TRBV5-6
j_call: TRBJ1-2
cdr3_aa: CASSLALGHGGYTF
cdr3_nt: TGTGCCAGCAGCTTGGCCTTGGGCCACGGAGGCTACACCTTC

d_call: TRBD2
clone_size: .
v_call: TRBV5-5
j_call: TRBJ2-7
cdr3_aa: CASSLRGDTAYEQYF
cdr3_nt: TGTGCCAGCAGCTTGCGGGGGGATACTGCCTACGAGCAGTACTTC

d_call: TRBD1
clone_size: .
v_call: TRBV18
j_call: TRBJ1-1
cdr3_aa: CASSPGTGNTEAFF
cdr3_nt: TGTGCCAGCTCACCCGGGACAGGGAACACTGAAGCTTTCTTT